Listed below are T cell receptor beta chains from one sample, sequenced in a study of blood T cell repertoires in COVID-19. Sequenced by immunoSEQ multiplex PCR; TCRdb stores in-frame clones only, minus some. The table shows 110,000 to 150,000 clones, with almost 90% occurring only once. Sequencing used peripheral blood. The receptors stem from a man aged 45-65 years with active or convalescent COVID-19. Both conserved end residues are part of each CDR3. A D gene is named only where the DNA matches it firmly. Only some rows state a clone size, as once, few, many or a class for expanded clones.

V	D	J	size	length	DNA	CDR3
TRBV5-1	TRBD2	TRBJ2-3	-	14	TGCGCCAGCAGCTTAGCGGGAGGCCCAGATACGCAGTATTTT	CASSLAGGPDTQYF
TRBV5-4	TRBD1	TRBJ2-3	few	15	TGTGCCAGCAGCTTGGCCCGACAGGGAACAGATACGCAGTATTTT	CASSLARQGTDTQYF
TRBV28	TRBD1	TRBJ2-7	-	15	TGTGCCAGCAGTCCCGGACAGGGGGCCTCCTACGAGCAGTACTTC	CASSPGQGASYEQYF
TRBV28	-	TRBJ2-5	-	15	TGTGCCAGCAGCAAACCCGGGAGACAGGGTCAGACCCAGTACTTC	CASSKPGRQGQTQYF
TRBV6-5	TRBD1	TRBJ1-6	-	14	TGTGCCAGCAGTTGGGACAGGGGGAATTCACCCCTCCACTTT	CASSWDRGNSPLHF
TRBV25-1	TRBD1	TRBJ1-1	few	12	TGTGCCAGCAGCGATCCGGGACAGGGGTTATTCTTT	CASSDPGQGLFF
TRBV18	TRBD1	TRBJ2-7	-	15	TGTGCCAGCTCACCCCCGGGACAGGGGGCCTACGAGCAGTACTTC	CASSPPGQGAYEQYF
TRBV6-5	-	TRBJ2-7	-	12	TGTGCCAGCTTCGGGTCAGTCTACGAGCAGTACTTC	CASFGSVYEQYF
TRBV28	-	TRBJ2-5	-	15	TGTGCCAGCAGCTCTATCGTCGGGAGTCGGGAGACCCAGTACTTC	CASSSIVGSRETQYF
TRBV6-5	TRBD1	TRBJ2-5	once	16	TGTGCCAGCAGTTACCGCGGGACAGGGCCCGGAGAGACCCAGTACTTC	CASSYRGTGPGETQYF
TRBV3-1/TRBV3-2	-	TRBJ2-2	-	11	TGTGCCACCACGAACACCGGGGAGCTGTTTTTT	CATTNTGELFF
TRBV2	TRBD2	TRBJ2-3	-	14	TGTGCCAGCCTTCGGGAGGGAAACACAGATACGCAGTATTTT	CASLREGNTDTQYF
TRBV28	TRBD1	TRBJ1-5	-	15	TGTGCCAGCAGGATAAACAGGGGGCTCTATCAGCCCCAGCATTTT	CASRINRGLYQPQHF
TRBV28	-	TRBJ2-5	-	18	TGTGCCAGCAGGCTCAGATCCCTAAGCGGCACCCCCCAAAAGACCCAGTACTTC	CASRLRSLSGTPQKTQYF
TRBV5-5	TRBD1	TRBJ1-1	-	15	TGTGCCAGCAGCTGGGCGACAGGGGCAATCACTGAAGCTTTCTTT	CASSWATGAITEAFF
TRBV11-2	-	TRBJ2-5	-	15	TGTGCCAGCAGCTTAGGATCAGGGTTCCAAGAGACCCAGTACTTC	CASSLGSGFQETQYF
TRBV28	TRBD2	TRBJ2-2	-	14	TGTGCCAGCAGTCCTGGGACTAGCTTCGGGGAGCTGTTTTTT	CASSPGTSFGELFF
TRBV4-1	TRBD2	TRBJ2-1	-	17	TGCGCCAGCAGCCAAGATCCGACTAGCGGGAGGGCTCATGAGCAGTTCTTC	CASSQDPTSGRAHEQFF
TRBV18	TRBD1	TRBJ1-5	-	16	TGTGCCAGCTCCAGGACAGGACCTACTCGCAATCAGCCCCAGCATTTT	CASSRTGPTRNQPQHF
TRBV7-9	-	TRBJ2-1	-	13	TGTGCCAGCAGCTCCCGGGGGACCAGTGAGCAGTTCTTC	CASSSRGTSEQFF
TRBV27	TRBD1	TRBJ1-2	-	14	TGTGCCAGTAAAAGGACAGGGGGCTCCTATGGCTACACCTTC	CASKRTGGSYGYTF
TRBV6-5	-	TRBJ1-1	once	16	TGTGCCAGCAGTTACTCGAGGCAGATCGTTAACACTGAAGCTTTCTTT	CASSYSRQIVNTEAFF
TRBV5-1	-	TRBJ2-1	-	15	TGCGCCAGCAGCTTCTTAACTAGAATGGACAGTGAGCAGTTCTTC	CASSFLTRMDSEQFF
TRBV4-1	TRBD2	TRBJ2-1	-	13	TGCGCCAGCAGCCTTACTAGCGTTAGGGAGCAGTTCTTC	CASSLTSVREQFF
TRBV19	-	TRBJ1-5	-	14	TGTGCCAGTAGTATTGGGGCAGCTAATCAGCCCCAGCATTTT	CASSIGAANQPQHF
TRBV28	-	TRBJ1-1	-	14	TGTGCCAGCAGTTTATGGCAGGGGAACACTGAAGCTTTCTTT	CASSLWQGNTEAFF
TRBV3-1/TRBV3-2	TRBD2	TRBJ2-5	-	13	TGTGCCAGCAGTCCGGGAGGGCCAGAGACCCAGTACTTC	CASSPGGPETQYF